This T cell receptor (beta chain) came from a study of blood T cells in healthy people across ages. General study points: Changes in expanded clonotypes were possibly confounded, as the CMV status of donors was unknown.

Researchers isolated at least 6.5 million PBMCs per sample. For this clonotype: The antigen remains undetermined.

The authors ran a second PCR of about 6 to 12 cycles using a sample-barcoded 5' primer and a J-beta primer mix. With 12 random nucleotides, a template-switch adaptor tagged each individual cDNA molecule. In TCRdb, the 5' RACE reads were re-called with MiXCR into one record per CDR3 protein. Counted here are 1,500,000 or so distinct CDR3 sequences, roughly 59% occurring once; the ten biggest clones make up more than 6%. Specimen: blood. The clonotype comes from a man in his late teens or twenties in good health.

The CDR3 here is CASTRGGNTGELFF. The CDR3 nucleotides read TGTGCCAGCACCCGGGGAGGCAACACCGGGGAGCTGTTTTTT. The V gene is TRBV7-6, the J gene TRBJ2-2; tentative D call: TRBD2 (6 bases). The germline gives CDR1 SGHVS, CDR2 FNYEAQ. The V and J ends lost 7 bases and 2 bases respectively, with 11 bases between them. CDR3 length equals 14 residues.